This section outlines one T cell receptor (beta chain) sequence together with its context. The entry originates in a study of blood T cell repertoires in COVID-19. The wider study: Sites across the United States, Italy and Spain contributed samples from acute and convalescent COVID-19. Nucleic acid was either cDNA or gDNA, and it came from T cells, B-cell-depleted T cells, or PBMCs.

Seattle researchers signed up patients amid active infection and tracked them longitudinally. As handled by the study authors: By means of reference gene primer amplification, nucleated cell counts were estimated. The protocol was immunoSEQ multiplex PCR, while the TCRdb copy is restricted to in-frame clones and leaves out a portion. From that table come the V and J calls and clone size; the DNA was used to work out D and trimming. The sample carries about 73,000 clones, roughly 80% recorded once. CDR3 size: 12 residues. CDR1 and CDR2 (germline): GTSNPN, SVGIG (reference sequence). Trimming removed 0 bases at V and 7 bases at J, with 7 bases between.

Sequencing was done on a sample of peripheral blood. The chain employs TRBV30 and TRBJ1-5; D remains ambiguous. This sequence was found in a man in his 70s with COVID-19, enrolled during active disease. CDR3: CAWSVNGQPQHF. The DNA for the CDR3 is TGTGCCTGGAGTGTAAACGGGCAGCCCCAGCATTTT.